What follows are 3 T cell receptor beta chains derived from one specimen sequenced in a study of blood T cell repertoires in COVID-19. Sequencing used immunoSEQ multiplex PCR; TCRdb keeps in-frame clones, though not all of them. The sample lists approximately 280,000 clones; roughly 86% were seen once. Sequencing was carried out using peripheral blood. Receptor source: a man aged 18-30 years with active or convalescent COVID-19.

The genes are TRBV3-1 (or the pseudogene TRBV3-2) and TRBJ2-1; D is possibly TRBD2 (6 bases). The CDR3 is 15 amino acids. V gave up 0 bases and J gave up 2 bases, with 8 bases separating them. Germline CDR1 LGHDT, CDR2 YNNKEL (reference sequence). The CDR3 reads CASSQDSGAYNEQFF. The CDR3 DNA follows: TGTGCCAGCAGCCAAGATTCGGGGGCCTACAATGAGCAGTTCTTC.

The chain uses TRBV5-1 and TRBJ2-1, with D tentatively TRBD2 (5 bases). V dropped 0 bases and J dropped 0 bases, with 10 bases sitting between them. Germline loops: CDR1 SGHRS, CDR2 YFSETQ. The CDR3 has 16 residues. The CDR3: CASSLDGGLSYNEQFF. The CDR3 DNA reads as TGCGCCAGCAGCTTGGATGGCGGGCTCTCCTACAATGAGCAGTTCTTC.

The CDR3 protein is CASSSQGGTGEQYF. The CDR3 DNA is TGTGCCAGCAGCTCCCAAGGGGGCACCGGGGAGCAGTACTTC. The V and J genes are TRBV7-9 and TRBJ2-7; TRBD1 matches at 7 bases. CDR3 length: 14 residues. In germline, CDR1 is SEHNR, CDR2 FQNEAQ (reference sequence). V shed 4 bases and J 7 bases; nucleotides not matched to a gene: 10.